Listed here are 5 T cell receptor beta chains from one sample, sequenced in a study of blood T cell repertoires in COVID-19. TCRdb's table, derived via immunoSEQ multiplex PCR, lists solely in-frame clones and lacks some. Here the sample spans about 180,000 clones, approximately 80% being singletons. Material for sequencing was peripheral blood. These receptor sequences come from a human donor in a cohort sampled during active COVID-19.

V and J are TRBV3-1 (or the pseudogene TRBV3-2) and TRBJ2-5; possible D gene TRBD2, 6 bases. This CDR3 has 17 residues. V was shortened by 0 bases and J by 9 bases, with 23 bases between the two germline ends. The V gene's germline CDR1 is LGHDT and CDR2 YNNKEL (reference sequence). The CDR3, as DNA: TGTGCCAGCAGCCAAGATCGCCAGGCAGGACCCTCGGGGGCCCAGTACTTC. It yields the protein CASSQDRQAGPSGAQYF.

The chain recombines TRBV5-5 with TRBJ1-2; TRBD1 matches 8 bases. The CDR3 runs 16 residues. Losses at the gene ends were 0 bases for V and 4 bases for J; bases not matched to a gene: 8. CDR1 and CDR2 (germline): SGHKS, YYEKEE (reference sequence). The CDR3: CASSLGWQGAVYGYTF. The CDR3 nucleotides read TGTGCCAGCAGCTTGGGGTGGCAGGGGGCCGTCTATGGCTACACCTTC.

CDR3 amino acids: CASSELSSGNTIYF. The DNA for the CDR3 is TGTGCCAGCAGTGAATTGAGCTCTGGAAACACCATATATTTT. The chain joins TRBV2 to TRBJ1-3; D not resolved. CDR3 length: 14 residues. V was cut by 2 bases and J by 0 bases, with 5 bases left in between. The germline V gene has CDR1 SNHLY and CDR2 FYNNEI.

V is TRBV10-3 and J is TRBJ1-4, with D unresolved. Germline loops: CDR1 ENHRY, CDR2 SYGVKD. Between the trimmed V and J ends, which lost 2 bases and 0 bases, there was a span of 10 bases. The CDR3 length is 16 residues. The CDR3 here is CAISEAGPPTNEKLFF. The CDR3 bases are TGTGCCATCAGTGAGGCGGGCCCACCAACTAATGAAAAACTGTTTTTT.

This clone was seen a handful of times. This chain links TRBV6-5 with TRBJ1-1; perhaps TRBD1 as D (5 bases). The CDR3 has 14 amino acids. Germline values: CDR1 MNHEY, CDR2 SVGAGI. V lost 7 bases, J lost 2 bases, and 14 bases lay in between. The CDR3 sequence: CASTGSGPNTEAFF. CDR3 DNA: TGTGCCAGCACAGGGTCAGGACCAAACACTGAAGCTTTCTTT.